Listed here are 27 T cell receptor beta chains from one sample, sequenced in a study of Tregs in tolerant kidney transplant recipients. Clones were read by immunoSEQ multiplex PCR, and TCRdb kept only the in-frame ones, dropping some. The profile shows nearly 95,000 clones, approximately 93% of them singletons. The sequencing used CD4+ T cells from blood, collected before the transplant. The receptors here all came from a human donor who received a combined kidney and bone marrow transplant.

The chain links TRBV19 to TRBJ1-1; D unresolved. The V end lost 5 bases, the J end lost 7 bases, and 11 bases lay between the germline ends. The CDR3 contains 12 residues. Germline V lookup: CDR1 LNHDA, CDR2 SQIVND (reference sequence). DNA for the CDR3: TGTGCCAGTAGTCGGGGAGAGGGTGAAGCTTTCTTT. Protein sequence: CASSRGEGEAFF.

This chain uses TRBV5-6 with TRBJ2-5; 8 nucleotides agree with TRBD1. CDR1 is SGHDT, CDR2 YYEEEE, per germline. V was clipped by 1 base and J by 0 bases; unmatched bases: 2. The CDR3 length is 15 residues. The CDR3 spells CASSLWDRYQETQYF. For the CDR3, the DNA is TGTGCCAGCAGCTTGTGGGACAGGTACCAAGAGACCCAGTACTTC. Variable domain in full (rest from reference TRBV5-6 and TRBJ2-5): DAGVTQSPTHLIKTRGQQVTLRCSPKSGHDTVSWYQQALGQGPQFIFQYYEEEERQRGNFPDRFSGHQFPNYSSELNVNALLLGDSALYLCASSLWDRYQETQYFGPGTRLLVL.

The genes are TRBV6-5 and TRBJ2-7, with 14 bases lining up with TRBD2. Germline V gene sequence: CDR1 MNHEY, CDR2 SVGAGI. The CDR3 covers 14 residues. Trimming removed 5 bases from V and 7 bases from J; junction bases left unmatched: 4. This chain's CDR3 is CASSKGLAGAEQYF. The CDR3 region has the DNA TGTGCCAGCAGTAAGGGACTAGCGGGGGCTGAGCAGTACTTC.

The rearrangement links TRBV4-3 to TRBJ1-2; tentatively, D is TRBD1 (6 bases). The CDR3 runs 17 residues. The V end was cut by 4 bases, the J end by 2 bases, with 20 bases between. Germline CDR1 and CDR2: LGHNA and YSLEER. The CDR3 protein is CASSPRLNRDKNYGYTF. The CDR3 DNA follows: TGCGCCAGCAGCCCCCGCTTGAACAGGGACAAAAACTATGGCTACACCTTC.

CDR3 in amino acids: CASSQDWTSSDTQYF. Here the CDR3 DNA reads TGCGCCAGCAGCCAAGATTGGACTAGCTCAGATACGCAGTATTTT. This rearrangement joins TRBV4-3 to TRBJ2-3; TRBD2 agrees at 8 bases. The V segment lost 0 bases and the J segment 4 bases; nucleotides outside the gene matches: 3. CDR1 is LGHNA and CDR2 is YSLEER in the germline V gene. This CDR3 has 15 amino acids.

This CDR3 is CASSSRDWNSVPEQFF. The CDR3 region has the DNA TGTGCCAGCAGTTCCCGGGACTGGAACTCCGTGCCTGAGCAGTTCTTC. The V gene is TRBV6-5, the J gene TRBJ2-1, with D possibly TRBD2 on 6 matching bases. Trimming cost V 4 bases and J 9 bases, with 22 bases left between them. CDR3 length equals 16 residues. The V gene's germline CDR1 is MNHEY and CDR2 SVGAGI.

The genes are TRBV4-3 and TRBJ1-5, with unresolved D. The V end lost 0 bases, the J end lost 10 bases, and 13 bases lay between the germline ends. This CDR3 comprises 14 residues. Germline V gene sequence: CDR1 LGHNA, CDR2 YSLEER. The CDR3 here is CASSQDSRATPQHF. DNA for the CDR3: TGCGCCAGCAGCCAAGATTCGAGGGCGACCCCCCAGCATTTT.

The V call is TRBV11-3, the J call TRBJ2-7; a possible D gene is TRBD1 (5 bases). In germline, CDR1 is SGHNT, CDR2 YENEEA. The CDR3 is 12 amino acids. Trimming removed 5 bases from V and 6 bases from J, with 11 bases in between. CDR3 DNA: TGTGCCAGCAGCGTCGCAGGGTCCGAGCAGTACTTC. It translates to CASSVAGSEQYF.

V usage is TRBV27 and J usage is TRBJ2-2; D ambiguous. Trimming took off 2 bases at V and 7 bases at J, with 11 bases between the two ends. From germline, CDR1 is MNHEY and CDR2 SMNVEV (reference sequence). This CDR3 region has 14 residues. CDR3 nucleotides: TGTGCCAGCAGTTTAAGTACAGTCCTCGGGGAGCTGTTTTTT. Amino acids: CASSLSTVLGELFF.

The chain couples TRBV28 to TRBJ1-1; 9 positions match TRBD1. CDR3 size: 13 residues. Germline V gene data show CDR1 as MDHEN and CDR2 as SYDVKM. The V and J ends lost 7 bases and 10 bases, in that order; junction bases with no gene match: 10. CDR3 protein: CASTIGQGRRAFF. In DNA form, the CDR3 reads TGTGCCAGCACCATAGGACAGGGGAGACGAGCTTTCTTT.

This chain joins TRBV4-3 and TRBJ2-1; 13 nucleotides agree with TRBD2. The CDR3 consists of 15 residues. Germline lookup yields CDR1 LGHNA and CDR2 YSLEER. V was clipped by 4 bases and J by 4 bases; unmatched bases: 1. The CDR3: CASSPGLAGYNEQFF. The CDR3 region has the DNA TGCGCCAGCAGCCCGGGACTAGCGGGGTACAATGAGCAGTTCTTC.

The rearrangement links TRBV6-5 to TRBJ2-6, with no clear D. The germline V and J ends were trimmed by 6 bases and 1 base, with 7 bases remaining between them. The CDR3 is 14 residues long. Germline V gene lookup returns CDR1 MNHEY and CDR2 SVGAGI. In DNA form, the CDR3 reads TGTGCCAGCAGCCCAGGATCTGGGGCCAACGTCCTGACTTTC. Protein: CASSPGSGANVLTF.

The gene calls are TRBV2 and TRBJ2-7, with TRBD1 matching over 8 bases. Trimming at V came to 6 bases and at J to 0 bases, leaving 4 bases not matched to a gene. The V gene's germline CDR1 is SNHLY and CDR2 FYNNEI. The CDR3 is made up of 14 amino acids. CDR3 protein: CASSPGQGSYEQYF. CDR3 coding DNA: TGTGCCAGCAGCCCAGGACAGGGCTCCTACGAGCAGTACTTC.

V usage is TRBV27 and J usage is TRBJ1-2; D gene ambiguous. Trimming removed 8 bases at V and 5 bases at J, with 6 bases between. The CDR3 extends over 10 amino acids. Germline V CDR1 and CDR2: MNHEY, SMNVEV (reference sequence). Here the CDR3 reads CASYLYGYTF. CDR3 coding DNA: TGTGCCAGCTACTTATATGGCTACACCTTC.

A word on this clone: Germline and junction disagree at one end, which may indicate a read error. The same CDR3 also results from other DNA sequences found in this sample. The J gene is TRBJ1-1, the V gene TRBV5-1; no firm D call. The CDR3 sequence is 13 residues long. CDR1 and CDR2 from the germline V gene are SGHRS and YFSETQ. The CDR3 DNA sequence: TGTGCCAGCAGCTTGGACTCGAACACTGAAGCTTTCTTT. It translates to CASSLDSNTEAFF.

V gene TRBV7-8 combines with J gene TRBJ1-2; D is undetermined. CDR3 size: 12 residues. V dropped 8 bases and J dropped 1 base, with 8 bases sitting between them. CDR1 is SGHVS, CDR2 FQNEAQ, per germline. CDR3 amino acids: CASGGVNYGYTF. The CDR3 nucleotides are TGTGCCAGCGGAGGAGTTAACTATGGCTACACCTTC.

The chain recombines TRBV7-2 with TRBJ2-1, with D unresolved. The V end lost 5 bases, the J end lost 0 bases, and 14 bases lay between the germline ends. Looked up from germline, CDR1 is SGHTA and CDR2 is FQGNSA. The CDR3 extends over 16 amino acids. The CDR3 region has the DNA TGTGCCAGCAGCGAACGAGCGAGCCGCTCCTACAATGAGCAGTTCTTC. Amino acids: CASSERASRSYNEQFF.

As to this clone: The CDR3 ends on some other residue instead of the conserved phenylalanine or tryptophan, so this is likely a read error. The rearrangement uses TRBV9 and TRBJ1-2; possible D gene TRBD1, 6 bases. This CDR3 spans 16 amino acids. Germline V gene sequence: CDR1 SGDLS, CDR2 YYNGEE. V was clipped by 0 bases and J by 6 bases, with 18 bases between them. CDR3 bases: TGTGCCAGCAGCGTAGGGATTACAGGGATGAGTAATGGCTACACCCTC. This gives the protein CASSVGITGMSNGYTL.

The chain uses TRBV9 and TRBJ2-2; 8 bases align to TRBD1. The CDR3 spans 15 residues. The germline CDR1 and CDR2 sequences are SGDLS and YYNGEE. Trimming took 4 bases from V and 2 from J; bases not matched to a gene: 4. The CDR3 DNA follows: TGTGCCAGCAGCTATGGACAGGGAAACACCGGGGAGCTGTTTTTT. It translates to CASSYGQGNTGELFF.

The chain carries TRBV18 and TRBJ2-7; 11 positions match TRBD1. Germline loops: CDR1 KGHSH, CDR2 LQKENI. The CDR3 covers 16 residues. The V and J ends lost 5 bases and 4 bases, in that order; junction bases with no gene match: 10. The CDR3 region has the DNA TGTGCCAGCTCAAAAGACCCCGGGACAGGGGGATACGAGCAGTACTTC. It specifies CASSKDPGTGGYEQYF. The full variable domain, completed using reference TRBV18 and TRBJ2-7, is NAGVMQNPRHLVRRRGQEARLRCSPMKGHSHVYWYRQLPEEGLKFMVYLQKENIIDESGMPKERFSAEFPKEGPSILRIQQVVRGDSAAYFCASSKDPGTGGYEQYFGPGTRLTVT.

The chain carries TRBV19 and TRBJ1-1; 7 nucleotides line up with TRBD1. V lost 8 bases to trimming and J lost 1 base; unmatched junction nucleotides: 7. CDR3 size: 14 residues. The germline gives CDR1 LNHDA, CDR2 SQIVND (reference sequence). CDR3 coding DNA: TGTGCCAGTGATATGGGACAGACGAACACTGAAGCTTTCTTT. Its protein is CASDMGQTNTEAFF.

The chain couples TRBV5-5 to TRBJ1-3; D unclear. V lost 0 bases and J 1 base, leaving 14 bases between the germline ends. Germline V gene sequence: CDR1 SGHKS, CDR2 YYEKEE (reference sequence). This CDR3 region has 17 residues. The CDR3 is CASSLGTGIQSGNTIYF. The CDR3 nucleotides read TGTGCCAGCAGCTTGGGCACCGGTATTCAATCTGGAAACACCATATATTTT.

The genes are TRBV5-8 and TRBJ1-2, with 7 bases aligning to TRBD1. V dropped 1 base and J dropped 5; count of bases not matched to a gene: 5. CDR3 length: 14 residues. Germline-derived CDR1 and CDR2 are SGHTS and YDEGEE. The CDR3: CASSLFRGKYGYTF. The CDR3 coding sequence is TGTGCCAGCAGCTTGTTCAGGGGGAAGTATGGCTACACCTTC.

To note about this clone: The junction departs from germline at one end; a sequencing error may be responsible. The V gene is TRBV5-1, the J gene TRBJ2-3, with TRBD2 as a possible D gene (6 bases). This CDR3 is 18 amino acids long. The germline V gene has CDR1 SGHRS and CDR2 YFSETQ. The CDR3 loop is CASRLGLYQAHSTDTQYF. DNA for the CDR3: TGCGCCAGCAGATTGGGACTCTATCAAGCCCATAGCACAGATACGCAGTATTTT.

This clone is a singleton in its sample. The chain joins TRBV9 to TRBJ2-2; 8 nucleotides line up with TRBD2. V lost 1 base to trimming and J lost 3 bases; unmatched junction nucleotides: 5. The CDR3 consists of 16 residues. Germline CDR1 is SGDLS and CDR2 is YYNGEE. For the CDR3, the DNA is TGTGCCAGCAGCGTACTAAGCGGGAGTGACACCGGGGAGCTGTTTTTT. Amino acid sequence: CASSVLSGSDTGELFF.

J is TRBJ2-3 and V is TRBV5-4; 8 bases fit TRBD2. The CDR3 runs to 14 residues. Germline CDR1 reads SGHNT; CDR2 reads YYREEE (reference sequence). J lost 6 bases, V lost 7 bases, and 10 bases had no gene match. For the CDR3, the DNA is TGTGCCAGCTTCGCAGCGGGCGGGGGGGATACGCAGTATTTT. Translating it yields CASFAAGGGDTQYF.

The chain joins TRBV28 to TRBJ2-7; 15 bases line up with TRBD2. After removal of 4 bases from V and 6 bases from J, the junction contained 4 bases not matched to a gene. Germline values: CDR1 MDHEN, CDR2 SYDVKM. The CDR3 is 15 residues long. The CDR3 bases are TGTGCCAGCAGTTGGACTAGCGGGGGGGCGTCCGAGCAGTACTTC. Translation: CASSWTSGGASEQYF.